Each of the 15 T cell receptor beta chains below was sequenced from the same sample in a study of Ad26.COV2.S vaccination and SARS-CoV-2 variants (dated by TCRdb to the early 2020s). Libraries were built with the immunoSEQ multiplex PCR assay. Held by TCRdb, this immuneACCESS table contains in-frame sequences only and omits some clones. Under half of the omission traces to an unresolved V gene where checked; the cause of the rest is unknown. This sample lists 350,000 to 500,000 clones; about nine tenths were detected once. The leading ten clones occupy 12% of the sample. Reading the label with the study, this specimen's treatment or condition is: around 19 received Ad26.COV2.S at low or high dose, single or two shots; about 5 received placebo; per-sample allocation not given. Repertoires of vaccine and placebo recipients were sequenced from samples collected on day 63 after the first injection.

The sample in question was peripheral blood, obtained in a trial of Ad26.COV2.S vaccine versus placebo. The receptors were gathered from a person between 18 and 65 years old who received the Ad26.COV2.S COVID-19 vaccine or a placebo.

V gene TRBV6-6 combines with J gene TRBJ1-3; no clear D. Trimming took 0 bases from V and 0 from J, leaving 9 bases between them. The CDR3 has 16 residues. Per the germline V gene, CDR1 is MNHNY and CDR2 is SVGAGI (reference sequence). DNA for the CDR3: TGTGCCAGCAGTTACTCGATCGTTATCTCTGGAAACACCATATATTTT. As protein: CASSYSIVISGNTIYF.

This sequence joins TRBV20-1 and TRBJ2-3; unclear D gene. The CDR3 is 13 residues long. Trimming took 3 bases from V and 2 from J, leaving 9 bases between them. Germline CDR1 is DFQATT and CDR2 is SNEGSKA (reference sequence). DNA of the CDR3: TGCAGTGCTAGTTCGGCGATCACAGATACGCAGTATTTT. Its protein product is CSASSAITDTQYF.

The rearrangement links TRBV6-2 or TRBV6-3 to TRBJ2-5; 8 nucleotides line up with TRBD2. Per germline, CDR1 MNHEY and CDR2 SVGEGT. The CDR3 is made up of 14 amino acids. The V segment lost 2 bases and the J segment 6 bases; nucleotides outside the gene matches: 5. CDR3 sequence: CASSYLGRGKTQYF. The DNA of the CDR3 is TGTGCCAGCAGTTACCTCGGGAGGGGCAAGACCCAGTACTTC.

This clone appeared once. CDR3 loop: CASSVIEGPGNTIYF. CDR3 sequence (DNA): TGTGCCAGCAGCGTGATCGAGGGACCTGGAAACACCATATATTTT. V gene TRBV9 combines with J gene TRBJ1-3; maybe TRBD1 (5 bases). Germline CDR1 reads SGDLS; CDR2 reads YYNGEE. Trimming pared 2 bases from V and 2 bases from J, leaving 11 bases between. The CDR3 totals 15 residues.

This rearrangement joins TRBV14 to TRBJ2-3, with D unresolved. Trimming stripped 2 bases from V and 4 bases from J, with 4 bases between. The CDR3 runs 12 residues. Germline loops: CDR1 SGHDN, CDR2 FVKESK. For the CDR3, the DNA is TGTGCCAGCAGCCAATTACCAGATACGCAGTATTTT. Protein product: CASSQLPDTQYF.

V gene TRBV7-2 combines with J gene TRBJ1-1; TRBD1 matches 8 bases. The ends lost 5 bases at V and 6 bases at J; junction bases unmatched: 8. Per the germline V gene, CDR1 is SGHTA and CDR2 is FQGNSA. The CDR3 spans 14 residues. The CDR3 DNA reads as TGTGCCAGCAGCCCCGGACAGGGAAGAGCTGAAGCTTTCTTT. It codes for CASSPGQGRAEAFF.

This clone came up a few times. J is TRBJ1-1 and V is TRBV6-6; D may be TRBD1 (5 bases). From germline, CDR1 is MNHNY and CDR2 SVGAGI (reference sequence). CDR3 length: 14 residues. V lost 4 bases and J 4 bases, leaving 13 bases between the germline ends. CDR3 protein: CASSSPLGVTEAFF. In DNA form, the CDR3 reads TGTGCCAGCAGTTCCCCCTTAGGGGTCACTGAAGCTTTCTTT.

The chain employs TRBV4-2 and TRBJ2-1, with 8 bases identical to TRBD2. The CDR3 sequence is 16 residues long. J lost 6 bases, V lost 3 bases, and 10 bases had no gene match. CDR1 LGHNA and CDR2 YNFKEQ come from the germline V gene. The CDR3 sequence is CASSQTPGLVSNEQFF. CDR3 DNA: TGTGCCAGCAGCCAGACACCGGGACTAGTAAGCAATGAGCAGTTCTTC.

Here the CDR3 DNA reads TGTGCCAGCAGTTACTCGTACGGGTCCGGAGATACGCAGTATTTT. As protein: CASSYSYGSGDTQYF. The chain carries TRBV6-2 or TRBV6-3 and TRBJ2-3; D unresolved. CDR3 size: 15 residues. V was pared by 0 bases and J by 5 bases, with 12 bases between. CDR1 and CDR2 (germline): MNHEY, SVGEGT.

The CDR3 protein is CASRWGSTDTQYF. The CDR3 coding sequence is TGTGCCAGCAGGTGGGGTTCTACAGATACGCAGTATTTT. V usage is TRBV6-6 and J usage is TRBJ2-3; the D is unclear. The germline gives CDR1 MNHNY, CDR2 SVGAGI (reference sequence). This CDR3 is built from 13 residues. V was trimmed by 6 bases and J by 3 bases, leaving 10 bases between them.

This chain connects TRBV29-1 to TRBJ2-1; 14 positions agree with TRBD2. V dropped 6 bases and J dropped 10; count of bases not matched to a gene: 8. The CDR3 runs to 14 residues. Germline loops: CDR1 SQVTM, CDR2 ANQGSEA. In DNA, the CDR3 is TGCAGCGTCCTAGGACTAGCGGGAGGTAGGGAGCAGTTCTTC. This translates into CSVLGLAGGREQFF.

The CDR3 DNA follows: TGTGCCAGCAGCCCGGGGAGCAGCCCCTACTCCTACGAGCAGTACTTC. It translates to CASSPGSSPYSYEQYF. The J gene is TRBJ2-7, the V gene TRBV7-2; D might be TRBD2 (5 bases). The germline V gene encodes CDR1 SGHTA and CDR2 FQGNSA. This CDR3 has 16 amino acids. The germline V and J ends were trimmed by 5 bases and 0 bases, with 17 bases remaining between them. Variable domain in full (rest from reference TRBV7-2 and TRBJ2-7): GAGVSQSPSNKVTEKGKDVELRCDPISGHTALYWYRQSLGQGLEFLIYFQGNSAPDKSGLPSDRFSAERTGGSVSTLTIQRTQQEDSAVYLCASSPGSSPYSYEQYFGPGTRLTVT.

This clone has only one observation. The genes are TRBV21-1 and TRBJ2-1; the table calls TRBD2, which could not be checked here. TRBV21-1 is deemed a pseudogene. The CDR3 sequence is 17 residues long. The CDR3 DNA sequence: TGTGCCAGCAGCAAAGCCCCCCGACGGTTCGCGGGGATTGAGCAGTTCTTC. It specifies CASSKAPRRFAGIEQFF.

V is TRBV6-2 or TRBV6-3 and J is TRBJ2-7; D not certain. The V and J ends lost 2 bases and 1 base respectively, with 9 bases between them. The germline gives CDR1 MNHEY, CDR2 SVGEGT. The CDR3 sequence is 14 residues long. DNA of the CDR3: TGTGCCAGCAGTTACCACGGCATATCCTACGAGCAGTACTTC. It codes for CASSYHGISYEQYF.

This clone has a single count. The CDR3 spells CASSEGSNGAETQYF. The CDR3, as DNA: TGTGCCAGCAGTGAAGGGAGTAACGGGGCAGAGACCCAGTACTTC. The chain couples TRBV2 to TRBJ2-5; D may be TRBD1 or TRBD2 (5 bases each). In germline, CDR1 is SNHLY, CDR2 FYNNEI. Trimming took off 1 base at V and 4 bases at J, with 13 bases between the two ends. This CDR3 is 15 amino acids long.